The 9 T cell receptor beta chains given below trace back to one sample, sequenced in a study of blood T cell repertoires in COVID-19. Sequencing used immunoSEQ multiplex PCR; TCRdb keeps in-frame clones, though not all of them. The sample has tens of thousands of clones; around 85% are singletons. Sequencing was carried out using peripheral blood. These receptor sequences come from a man in his fifties or sixties with active COVID-19.

The V gene is TRBV12-5, the J gene TRBJ1-5, with 8 bases aligning to TRBD1. Germline trimming cut 5 bases from V and 0 bases from J; bases unmatched to any gene: 12. This CDR3 contains 18 residues. CDR1 is LGHNT and CDR2 is FRNRAP in the germline V gene. CDR3 in amino acids: CASGPDRGGPYSNQPQHF. CDR3 DNA: TGTGCTAGTGGTCCTGACAGGGGAGGACCTTATAGCAATCAGCCCCAGCATTTT.

V usage is TRBV7-6 and J usage is TRBJ2-3; 10 bases are a match to TRBD2. Germline V gene lookup returns CDR1 SGHVS and CDR2 FNYEAQ. The ends lost 1 base at V and 6 bases at J; junction bases unmatched: 7. This CDR3 has 16 residues. The CDR3 region has the DNA TGTGCCAGCAGCTTAGGGCTAGCGGGAGTTTTGGATACGCAGTATTTT. Its protein is CASSLGLAGVLDTQYF.

V gene TRBV14 combines with J gene TRBJ1-5, with D possibly matching TRBD1 (5 bases). The CDR3 has 15 amino acids. Germline V gives CDR1 SGHDN, CDR2 FVKESK. Deletions cut 1 base from V and 8 bases from J, with 15 bases between. Written as DNA, the CDR3 is TGTGCCAGCAGCCAAGCAGTGGGGCCTACGGAGCCCCAGCATTTT. Amino acid sequence: CASSQAVGPTEPQHF.

The chain employs TRBV28 and TRBJ2-3; D gene unclear. This CDR3 is built from 14 residues. From germline, CDR1 is MDHEN and CDR2 SYDVKM. V was trimmed by 2 bases and J by 6 bases, leaving 12 bases between them. The CDR3 DNA sequence: TGTGCCAGCAGTTTACTACAAGCGAGTGATACGCAGTATTTT. This translates into CASSLLQASDTQYF. Variable domain in full (rest from reference TRBV28 and TRBJ2-3): DVKVTQSSRYLVKRTGEKVFLECVQDMDHENMFWYRQDPGLGLRLIYFSYDVKMKEKGDIPEGYSVSREKKERFSLILESASTNQTSMYLCASSLLQASDTQYFGPGTRLTVL.

The chain links TRBV4-3 to TRBJ2-5; 8 bases line up with TRBD1. Looked up from germline, CDR1 is LGHNA and CDR2 is YSLEER. Trimming cost V 2 bases and J 2 bases; bases outside gene matches: 13. The length of the CDR3 is 18 residues. CDR3 nucleotide sequence: TGCGCCAGCAGCCAAAACCTCCACACAGGGGGGCCGCAAGAGACCCAGTACTTC. Protein: CASSQNLHTGGPQETQYF.

The chain combines TRBV4-1 with TRBJ2-3; TRBD1 matches 8 bases. This CDR3 comprises 22 residues. The V gene end was trimmed by 1 base and the J gene end by 4 bases; junction bases not matched to a gene: 25. Germline loops: CDR1 MGHRA, CDR2 YSYEKL. The CDR3 DNA follows: TGCGCCAGCAGCCAAGTTATCATGGTCGACAGGGGCGGTGGTAGCGGCGCAGATACGCAGTATTTT. Amino acids: CASSQVIMVDRGGGSGADTQYF.

The chain recombines TRBV24-1 with TRBJ2-7; 13 nucleotides line up with TRBD2. The CDR3 length is 17 residues. CDR1 KGHDR and CDR2 SFDVKD come from the germline V gene. Trimming at V came to 7 bases and at J to 3 bases, leaving 11 bases not matched to a gene. CDR3 nucleotides: TGTGCCACCAGCCTACCGGGACTAGCGGGACCTTTCTACGAGCAGTACTTC. Protein sequence: CATSLPGLAGPFYEQYF.

J is TRBJ1-1 and V is TRBV18; a possible D gene is TRBD1 (5 bases). Trimming took off 3 bases at V and 4 bases at J, with 12 bases between the two ends. The CDR3 covers 14 residues. From germline, CDR1 is KGHSH and CDR2 LQKENI. The DNA of the CDR3 is TGTGCCAGCTCACCCCCTGGCGGGGCCACTGAAGCTTTCTTT. Its translation is CASSPPGGATEAFF.

The genes are TRBV20-1 and TRBJ2-2; D gene unclear. Per the germline V gene, CDR1 is DFQATT and CDR2 is SNEGSKA (reference sequence). There are 14 residues in the CDR3. V lost 3 bases and J lost 4, with 12 bases in between. The CDR3 reads CSASWQSATGELFF. The CDR3 DNA is TGCAGTGCTAGTTGGCAGTCCGCCACCGGGGAGCTGTTTTTT.